This TCR beta chain originates from a study of blood T cells in healthy people across ages. The CDR3 covers 14 residues. Germline CDR1 is SGHVS and CDR2 is FNYEAQ. Trimming removed 4 bases at V and 7 bases at J, with 14 bases between. Combining a sample-barcoded 5' primer with a J-beta primer mix, a second PCR ran for about 6 to 12 cycles. Each CDR3 protein gets one entry after TCRdb re-called the 5' RACE reads with MiXCR. The sample records approximately 780,000 distinct CDR3 sequences, more than 25% being singletons. The sample also formed part of further work on T cells of mothers and their children.

Sequencing was performed on blood. This TCR was sampled from a boy between 5 and 17 years old in good health. V gene TRBV7-6 combines with J gene TRBJ2-1; D unclear. CDR3 DNA sequence: TGTGCCAGCAGCTCTGTAGGGCCCGCTAATGAGCAGTTCTTC. This encodes CASSSVGPANEQFF.